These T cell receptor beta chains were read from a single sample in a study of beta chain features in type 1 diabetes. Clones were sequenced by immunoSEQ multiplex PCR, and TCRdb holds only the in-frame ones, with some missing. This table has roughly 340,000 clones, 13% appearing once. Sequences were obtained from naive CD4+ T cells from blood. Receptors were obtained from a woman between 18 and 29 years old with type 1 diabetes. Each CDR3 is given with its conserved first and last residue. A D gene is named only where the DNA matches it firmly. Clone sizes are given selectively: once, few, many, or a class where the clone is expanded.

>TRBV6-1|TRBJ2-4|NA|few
CASYREGENIQYF
TGTGCCAGCTACAGGGAGGGCGAAAACATTCAGTACTTC
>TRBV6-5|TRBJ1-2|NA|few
CASSLGRGNYGYTF
TGTGCCAGCAGTCTGGGGCGCGGTAACTATGGCTACACCTTC
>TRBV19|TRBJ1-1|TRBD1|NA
CASILGQGVGNTEAFF
TGTGCCAGTATTTTGGGACAGGGAGTAGGCAACACTGAAGCTTTCTTT
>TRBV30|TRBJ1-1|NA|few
CAWSVRGLTEAFF
TGTGCCTGGAGTGTGAGAGGGCTCACTGAAGCTTTCTTT
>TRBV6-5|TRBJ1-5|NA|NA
CASSYSTEVGQPQHF
TGTGCCAGCAGTTACTCGACAGAGGTGGGGCAGCCCCAGCATTTT
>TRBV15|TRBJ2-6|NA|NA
CATSGALGANVLTF
TGTGCCACCAGCGGTGCTCTAGGGGCCAACGTCCTGACTTTC
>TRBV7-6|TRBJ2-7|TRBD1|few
CASSRTGGFEQYF
TGTGCCAGCAGCCGGACAGGGGGTTTCGAGCAGTACTTC
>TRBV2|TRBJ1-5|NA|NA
CASSKGRGQPQHF
TGTGCCAGCAGTAAAGGCAGGGGTCAGCCCCAGCATTTT
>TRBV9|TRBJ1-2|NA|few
CASSVTDYGYTF
TGTGCCAGCAGCGTGACTGACTATGGCTACACCTTC
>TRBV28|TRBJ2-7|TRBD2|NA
CASSSPRSEREGTYEQYF
TGTGCCAGCAGTTCCCCTAGGAGCGAGCGGGAGGGGACCTACGAGCAGTACTTC
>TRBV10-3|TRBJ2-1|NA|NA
CAIRQGGLNEQFF
TGTGCCATCAGACAGGGGGGGTTGAATGAGCAGTTCTTC